This T cell receptor (beta chain) was found in a study of beta chain features in type 1 diabetes. Study-level findings and limits: Fewer insertions but more deletions were seen at VDJ junctions in type 1 diabetes patients. Type 1 diabetes patients had moderately but significantly shorter TCRB CDR3s in all four CD4+ subsets.

On this clone itself: As yet, its antigen is unknown.

The CDR3 consists of 14 residues. V lost 4 bases to trimming and J lost 4 bases, with 12 bases between them. From germline, CDR1 is LNHDA and CDR2 SQIVND (reference sequence). As every portion of the isolated RNA was reverse transcribed, the sequencing read expressed TCRB transcripts. Sequencing of naive, central memory and regulatory T cell samples gave an average of approximately 3.5 million reads. Here immunoSEQ multiplex PCR was the method, and the copy in TCRdb shows in-frame clones only, minus some. This table holds approximately 160,000 clones, about 9.1% found once. The source material was central memory CD4+ T cells from blood. The rearrangement uses TRBV19 and TRBJ2-3; TRBD2 might be the D (6 bases). This receptor was taken from a woman aged 18-29 years in good health. This chain's CDR3 is CASSKRESADTQYF. The CDR3 DNA follows: TGTGCCAGTAGTAAACGGGAGTCGGCAGATACGCAGTATTTT.